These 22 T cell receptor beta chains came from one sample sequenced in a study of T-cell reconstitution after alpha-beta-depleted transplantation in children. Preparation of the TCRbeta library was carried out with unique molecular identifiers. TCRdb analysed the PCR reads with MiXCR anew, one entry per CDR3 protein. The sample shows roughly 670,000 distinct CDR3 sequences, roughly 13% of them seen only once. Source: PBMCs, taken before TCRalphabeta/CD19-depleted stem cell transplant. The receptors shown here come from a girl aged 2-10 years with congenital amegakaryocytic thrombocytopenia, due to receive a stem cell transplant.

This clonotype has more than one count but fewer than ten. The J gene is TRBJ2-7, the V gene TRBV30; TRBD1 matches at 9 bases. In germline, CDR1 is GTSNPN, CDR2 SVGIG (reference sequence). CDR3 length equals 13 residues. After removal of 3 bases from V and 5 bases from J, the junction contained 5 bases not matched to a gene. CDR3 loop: CAWRRDRVDEQYF. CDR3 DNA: TGTGCCTGGAGGAGGGACAGGGTCGACGAGCAGTACTTC.

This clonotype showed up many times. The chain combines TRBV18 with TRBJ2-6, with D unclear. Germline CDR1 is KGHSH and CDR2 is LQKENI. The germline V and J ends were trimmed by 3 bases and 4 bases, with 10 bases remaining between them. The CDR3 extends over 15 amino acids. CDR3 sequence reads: CASSPELPGANVLTF. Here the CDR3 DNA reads TGTGCCAGCTCACCCGAGCTTCCGGGGGCCAACGTCCTGACTTTC.

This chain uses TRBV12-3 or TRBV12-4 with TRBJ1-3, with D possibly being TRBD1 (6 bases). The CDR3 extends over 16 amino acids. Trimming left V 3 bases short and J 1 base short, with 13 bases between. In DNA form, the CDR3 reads TGTGCCAGCAGTTTGGTGGGACATTCGTCTGGAAACACCATATATTTT. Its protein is CASSLVGHSSGNTIYF.

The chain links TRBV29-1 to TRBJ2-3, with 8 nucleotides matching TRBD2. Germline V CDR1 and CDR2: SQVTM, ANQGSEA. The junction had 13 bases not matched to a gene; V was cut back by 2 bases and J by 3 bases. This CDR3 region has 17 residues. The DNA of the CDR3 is TGCAGCGTTGAACGCCGGGGCTCGGGGGGGGGAACAGATACGCAGTATTTT. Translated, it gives CSVERRGSGGGTDTQYF.

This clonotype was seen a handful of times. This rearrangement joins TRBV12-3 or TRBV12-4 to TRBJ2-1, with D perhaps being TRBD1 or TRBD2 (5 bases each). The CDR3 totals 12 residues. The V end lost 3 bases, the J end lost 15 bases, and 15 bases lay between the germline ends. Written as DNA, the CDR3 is TGTGCCAGCAGTTTCGGCTCGGAGAGGGGGTTCTTC. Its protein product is CASSFGSERGFF.

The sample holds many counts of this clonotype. For the CDR3, the DNA is TGTGCCAGCAGCTCCTGGACTAGCCTAAATGAGCAGTTCTTC. It is translated as CASSSWTSLNEQFF. The chain couples TRBV7-6 to TRBJ2-1, with 8 bases fitting TRBD2. V lost 4 bases and J lost 7; bases outside the gene matches: 6. This CDR3 is built from 14 residues. Germline CDR1 reads SGHVS; CDR2 reads FNYEAQ.

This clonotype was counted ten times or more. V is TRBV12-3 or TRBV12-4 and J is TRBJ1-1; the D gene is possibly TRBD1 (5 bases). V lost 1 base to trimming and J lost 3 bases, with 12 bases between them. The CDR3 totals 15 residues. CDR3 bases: TGTGCCAGCAGTTTAGAAGGGGATCGGGACACTGAAGCTTTCTTT. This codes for CASSLEGDRDTEAFF.

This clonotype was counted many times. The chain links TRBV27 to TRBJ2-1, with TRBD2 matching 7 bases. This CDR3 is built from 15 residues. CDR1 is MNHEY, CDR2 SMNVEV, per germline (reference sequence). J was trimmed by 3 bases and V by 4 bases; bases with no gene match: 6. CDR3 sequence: CASSSMASGYNEQFF. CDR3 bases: TGTGCCAGCAGTTCTATGGCTAGCGGCTACAATGAGCAGTTCTTC.

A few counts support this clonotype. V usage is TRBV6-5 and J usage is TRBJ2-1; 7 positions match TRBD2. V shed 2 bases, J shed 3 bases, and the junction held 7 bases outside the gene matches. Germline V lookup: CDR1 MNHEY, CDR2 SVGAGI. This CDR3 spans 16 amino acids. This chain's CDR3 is CASSYGASGFYNEQFF. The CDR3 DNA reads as TGTGCCAGCAGTTACGGGGCTAGCGGATTCTACAATGAGCAGTTCTTC.

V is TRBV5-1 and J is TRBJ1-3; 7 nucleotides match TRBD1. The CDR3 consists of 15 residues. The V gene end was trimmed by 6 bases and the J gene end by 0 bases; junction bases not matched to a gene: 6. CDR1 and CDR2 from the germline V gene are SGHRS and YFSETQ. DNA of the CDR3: TGCGCCAGCAAGGGGGACAGCCACTCTGGAAACACCATATATTTT. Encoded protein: CASKGDSHSGNTIYF.

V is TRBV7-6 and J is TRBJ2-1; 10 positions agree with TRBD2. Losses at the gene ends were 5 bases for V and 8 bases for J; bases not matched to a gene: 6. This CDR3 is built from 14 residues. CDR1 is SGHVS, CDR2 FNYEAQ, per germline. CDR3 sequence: CASSIPSGSHEQFF. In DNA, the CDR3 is TGTGCCAGCAGCATACCTAGCGGGAGTCATGAGCAGTTCTTC.

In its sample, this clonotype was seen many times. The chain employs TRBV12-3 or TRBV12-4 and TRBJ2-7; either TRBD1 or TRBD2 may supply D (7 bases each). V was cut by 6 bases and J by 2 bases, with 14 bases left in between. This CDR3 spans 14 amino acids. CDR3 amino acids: CASSRSGTAYEQYF. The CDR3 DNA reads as TGTGCCAGCAGCCGAAGCGGGACAGCCTACGAGCAGTACTTC.

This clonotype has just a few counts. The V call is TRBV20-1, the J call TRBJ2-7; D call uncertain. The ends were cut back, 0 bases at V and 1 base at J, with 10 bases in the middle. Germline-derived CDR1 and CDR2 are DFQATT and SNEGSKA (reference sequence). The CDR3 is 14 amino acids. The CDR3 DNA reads TGCAGTGCTAGAGAAGCTAGTTTTTCCTACGAGCAGTACTTC. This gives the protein CSAREASFSYEQYF.

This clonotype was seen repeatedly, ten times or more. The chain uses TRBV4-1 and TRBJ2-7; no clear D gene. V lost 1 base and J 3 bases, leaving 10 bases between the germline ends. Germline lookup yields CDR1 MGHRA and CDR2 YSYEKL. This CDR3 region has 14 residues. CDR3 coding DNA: TGCGCCAGCAGCCAAGGAACCCAGAGCTACGAGCAGTACTTC. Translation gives CASSQGTQSYEQYF.

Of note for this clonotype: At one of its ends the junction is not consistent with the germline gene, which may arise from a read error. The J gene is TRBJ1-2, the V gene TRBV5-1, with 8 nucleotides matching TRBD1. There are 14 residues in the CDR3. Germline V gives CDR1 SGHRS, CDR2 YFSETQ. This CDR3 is CASSLPDRGYGDTF. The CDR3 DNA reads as TGCGCCAGCAGCTTGCCCGACAGGGGATATGGCGACACCTTC. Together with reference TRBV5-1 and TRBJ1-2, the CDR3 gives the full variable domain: KAGVTQTPRYLIKTRGQQVTLSCSPISGHRSVSWYQQTPGQGLQFLFEYFSETQRNKGNFPGRFSGRQFSNSRSEMNVSTLELGDSALYLCASSLPDRGYGDTFGSGTRLTVV.

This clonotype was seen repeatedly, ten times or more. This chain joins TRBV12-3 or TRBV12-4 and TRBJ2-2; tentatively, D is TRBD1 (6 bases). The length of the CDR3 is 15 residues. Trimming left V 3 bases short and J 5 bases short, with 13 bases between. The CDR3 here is CASSFGRRGTGELFF. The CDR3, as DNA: TGTGCCAGCAGTTTTGGCCGCAGGGGTACCGGGGAGCTGTTTTTT.

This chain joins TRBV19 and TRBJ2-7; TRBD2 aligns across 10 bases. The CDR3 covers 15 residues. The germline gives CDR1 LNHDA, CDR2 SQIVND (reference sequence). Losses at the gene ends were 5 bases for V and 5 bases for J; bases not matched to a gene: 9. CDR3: CASSVSSGSHNEQYF. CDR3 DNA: TGTGCCAGTAGTGTTTCTAGCGGGAGCCACAACGAGCAGTACTTC.

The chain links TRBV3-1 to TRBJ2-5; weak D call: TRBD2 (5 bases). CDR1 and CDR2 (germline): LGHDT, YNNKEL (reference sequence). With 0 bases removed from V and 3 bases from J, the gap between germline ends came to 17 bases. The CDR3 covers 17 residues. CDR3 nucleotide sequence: TGTGCCAGCAGCCAAGATCGCCGGCTAGCAAGGAAAGAGACCCAGTACTTC. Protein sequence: CASSQDRRLARKETQYF.

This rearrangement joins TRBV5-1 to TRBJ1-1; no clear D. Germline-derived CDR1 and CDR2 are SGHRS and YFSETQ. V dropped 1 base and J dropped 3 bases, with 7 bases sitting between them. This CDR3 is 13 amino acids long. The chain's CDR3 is CASSLKRYTEAFF. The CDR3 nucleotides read TGCGCCAGCAGCTTGAAAAGGTACACTGAAGCTTTCTTT.

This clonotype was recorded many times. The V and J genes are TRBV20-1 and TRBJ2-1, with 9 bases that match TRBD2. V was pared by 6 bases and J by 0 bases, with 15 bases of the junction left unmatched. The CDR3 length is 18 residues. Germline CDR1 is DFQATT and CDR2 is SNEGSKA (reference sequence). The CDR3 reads CSAPSGTSFASSYNEQFF. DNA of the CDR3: TGCAGTGCCCCTTCCGGGACTAGCTTTGCGAGCTCCTACAATGAGCAGTTCTTC.

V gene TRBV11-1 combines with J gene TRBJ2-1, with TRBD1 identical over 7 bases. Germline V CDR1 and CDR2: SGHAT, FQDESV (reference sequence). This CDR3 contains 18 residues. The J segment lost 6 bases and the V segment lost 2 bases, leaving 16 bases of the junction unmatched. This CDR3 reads CASSLFSVRDREINEQFF. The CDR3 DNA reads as TGTGCCAGCAGCTTATTCTCCGTCCGGGACAGAGAGATCAATGAGCAGTTCTTC.

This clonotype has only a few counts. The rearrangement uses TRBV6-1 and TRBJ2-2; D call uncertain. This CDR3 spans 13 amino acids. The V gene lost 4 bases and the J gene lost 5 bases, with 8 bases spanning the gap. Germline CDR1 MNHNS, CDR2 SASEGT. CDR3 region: CASSVTETGELFF. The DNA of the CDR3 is TGTGCCAGCAGTGTGACGGAGACCGGGGAGCTGTTTTTT.